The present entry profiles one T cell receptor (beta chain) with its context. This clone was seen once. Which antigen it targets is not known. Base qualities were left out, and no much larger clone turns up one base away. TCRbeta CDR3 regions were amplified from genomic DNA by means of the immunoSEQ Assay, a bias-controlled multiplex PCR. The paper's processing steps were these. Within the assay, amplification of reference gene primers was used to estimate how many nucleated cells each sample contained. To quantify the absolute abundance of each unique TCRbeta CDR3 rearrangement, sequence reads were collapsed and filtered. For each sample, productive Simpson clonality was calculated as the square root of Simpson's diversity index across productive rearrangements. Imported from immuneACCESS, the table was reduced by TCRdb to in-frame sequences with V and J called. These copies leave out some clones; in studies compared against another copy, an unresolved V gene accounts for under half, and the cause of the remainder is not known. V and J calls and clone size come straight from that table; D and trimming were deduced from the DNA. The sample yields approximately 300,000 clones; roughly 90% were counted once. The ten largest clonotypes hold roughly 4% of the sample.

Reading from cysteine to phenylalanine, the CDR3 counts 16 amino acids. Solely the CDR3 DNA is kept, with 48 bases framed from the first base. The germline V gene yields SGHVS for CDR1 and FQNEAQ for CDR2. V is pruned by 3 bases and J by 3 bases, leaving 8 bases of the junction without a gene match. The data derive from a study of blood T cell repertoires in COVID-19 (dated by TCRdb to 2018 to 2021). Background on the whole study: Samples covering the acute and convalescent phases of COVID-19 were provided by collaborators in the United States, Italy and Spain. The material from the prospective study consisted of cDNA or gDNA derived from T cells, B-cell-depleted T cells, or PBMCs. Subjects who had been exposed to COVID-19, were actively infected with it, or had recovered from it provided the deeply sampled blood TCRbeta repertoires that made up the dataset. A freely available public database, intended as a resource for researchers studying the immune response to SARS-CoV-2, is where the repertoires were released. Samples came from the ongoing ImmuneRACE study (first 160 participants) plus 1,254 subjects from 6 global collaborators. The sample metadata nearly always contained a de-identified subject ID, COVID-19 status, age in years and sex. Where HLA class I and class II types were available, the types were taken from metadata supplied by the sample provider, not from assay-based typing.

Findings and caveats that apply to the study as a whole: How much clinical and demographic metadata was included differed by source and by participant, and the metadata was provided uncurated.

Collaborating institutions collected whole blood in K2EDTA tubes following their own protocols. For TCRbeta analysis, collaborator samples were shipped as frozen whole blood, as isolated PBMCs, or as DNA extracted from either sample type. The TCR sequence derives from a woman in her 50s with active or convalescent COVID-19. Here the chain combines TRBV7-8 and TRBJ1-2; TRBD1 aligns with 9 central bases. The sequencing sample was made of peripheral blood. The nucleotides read TGTGCCAGCAGCTTTCGGACAGGGGCTATCGACTATGGCTACACCTTC. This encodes CASSFRTGAIDYGYTF.